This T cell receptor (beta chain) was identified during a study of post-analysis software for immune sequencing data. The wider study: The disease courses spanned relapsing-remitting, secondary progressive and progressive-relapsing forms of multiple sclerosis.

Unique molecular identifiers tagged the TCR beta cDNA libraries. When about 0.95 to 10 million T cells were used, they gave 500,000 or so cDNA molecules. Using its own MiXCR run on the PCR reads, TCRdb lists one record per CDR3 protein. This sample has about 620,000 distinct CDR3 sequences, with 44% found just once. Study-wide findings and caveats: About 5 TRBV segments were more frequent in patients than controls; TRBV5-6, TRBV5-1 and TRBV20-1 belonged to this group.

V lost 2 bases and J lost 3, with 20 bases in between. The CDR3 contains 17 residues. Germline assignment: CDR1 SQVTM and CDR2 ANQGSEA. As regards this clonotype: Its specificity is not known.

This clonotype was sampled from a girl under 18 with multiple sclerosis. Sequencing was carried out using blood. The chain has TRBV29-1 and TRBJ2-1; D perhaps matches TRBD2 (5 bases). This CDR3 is CSVEKNPGSFYYNEQFF. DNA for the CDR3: TGCAGCGTTGAAAAAAACCCGGGATCCTTCTACTACAATGAGCAGTTCTTC.